The sequence of this T cell receptor beta chain was determined in a study of CD8 T cells in ankylosing spondylitis. Via MiXCR, TCRdb re-called the 5' RACE reads, giving one row per CDR3 protein. This sample has about 340,000 distinct CDR3 sequences; about 14% occur once, and the top ten carry around 1%. V gave up 7 bases and J gave up 0 bases, with 19 bases separating them. Germline-derived CDR1 and CDR2 are SQVTM and ANQGSEA. This CDR3 has 15 residues. The chain is built from TRBV29-1 and TRBJ2-7; D gene ambiguous. The clonotype was recovered from a male donor with ankylosing spondylitis or in good health (not recorded which). Sequenced material: blood, either unsorted or a sorted T cell fraction (not recorded which). The CDR3 region has the DNA TGCAGCGCCCTGGGATCGGGCACCAGCTCCTACGAGCAGTACTTC. It yields the protein CSALGSGTSSYEQYF.